Given below is one T cell receptor beta chain in context. From germline, CDR1 is SGDLS and CDR2 YYNGEE. The V segment lost 4 bases and the J segment 4 bases; nucleotides outside the gene matches: 6. The CDR3 has 15 residues. Patients at the Seattle site were enrolled during active infection and followed longitudinally. This entry belongs to a study of blood T cell repertoires in COVID-19. Across the whole study: Specimens from acute and convalescent COVID-19 originated in the United States, Italy and Spain. T cells, B-cell-depleted T cells, or PBMCs provided the cDNA or gDNA that served as material.

In the original processing: Reference gene primer amplification in the assay estimated nucleated cell counts. Repertoires were generated with immunoSEQ multiplex PCR, while TCRdb's copy carries only in-frame clones and drops some. V and J calls plus clone size are reproduced from that table; the DNA served to infer D and trimming. The table has about 250,000 clones, 85% to 95% seen once. This receptor was obtained from a man under 40 with COVID-19, enrolled during active disease. The chain employs TRBV9 and TRBJ1-2; 11 bases line up with TRBD1. The sample comprised peripheral blood. CDR3 bases: TGTGCCAGCAGCCTAAGGACAGGGGGCATCTATGGCTACACCTTC. Its protein product is CASSLRTGGIYGYTF.